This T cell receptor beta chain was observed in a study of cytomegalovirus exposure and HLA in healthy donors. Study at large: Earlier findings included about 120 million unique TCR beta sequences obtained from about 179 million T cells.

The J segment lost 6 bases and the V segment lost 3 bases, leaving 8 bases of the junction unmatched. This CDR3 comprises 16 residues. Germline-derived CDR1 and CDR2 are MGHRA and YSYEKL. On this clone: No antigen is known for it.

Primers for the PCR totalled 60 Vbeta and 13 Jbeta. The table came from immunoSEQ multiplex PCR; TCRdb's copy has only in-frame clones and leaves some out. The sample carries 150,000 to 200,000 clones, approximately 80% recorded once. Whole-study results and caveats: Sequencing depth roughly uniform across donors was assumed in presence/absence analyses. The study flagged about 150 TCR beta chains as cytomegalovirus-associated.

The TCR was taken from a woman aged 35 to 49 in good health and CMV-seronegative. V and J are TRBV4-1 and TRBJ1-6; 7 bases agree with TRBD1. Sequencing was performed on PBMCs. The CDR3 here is CASSQAVTGSNSPLHF. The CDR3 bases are TGCGCCAGCAGCCAGGCCGTGACAGGGAGTAATTCACCCCTCCACTTT.